The 17 T cell receptor beta chains listed next were all sequenced from one sample in a study of tumor-infiltrating lymphocytes in primary liver carcinoma. Priming with a constant-region primer yielded TCR beta cDNA from 450 to 600 ng total RNA. Nested multiplex PCR, run for three rounds with slightly modified ARM-PCR, yielded TCR beta libraries. Forward primers for TRBV1-TRBV30 and a C-beta reverse primer served the first two PCR rounds, at around 11 cycles each. TCRdb redid the calling of the multiplex PCR reads with MiXCR, one entry per CDR3 protein. Found here are about 60,000 distinct CDR3 sequences, about two thirds of them singletons; the top ten hold approximately 41%. Co-extracted RNA and DNA came from roughly 20-30 mg of unsorted bulk tissue. Sample: liver tumor tissue from sampling region 4. Sample subset: tumor region T4, right-lateral pole. These receptor sequences come from a man aged 40-50 years with primary liver carcinoma and hepatitis B virus infection.

This clonotype was detected many times. A read error may produce the germline difference seen at one junction end. The chain joins TRBV29-1 to TRBJ2-3; D uncertain. There are 16 residues in the CDR3. CDR1 and CDR2 from the germline V gene are SQVTM and ANQGSEA. The CDR3 loop reads CSVAGVDGRSTDMQYF. In nucleotides, the CDR3 is TGCAGCGTCGCTGGAGTGGACGGACGTAGCACAGATATGCAGTATTTT.

Here the CDR3 DNA reads TGTGCCAGCAGTGAAGCGCCAAGTGGGAGGTCAATCAATGAGCAGTTCTTC. Translating gives CASSEAPSGRSINEQFF. This chain uses TRBV6-1 with TRBJ2-1, with D maybe TRBD2 (6 bases). Trimming stripped 0 bases from V and 6 bases from J, with 18 bases between. Germline V CDR1 and CDR2: MNHNS, SASEGT. The CDR3 loop spans 17 amino acids.

The sample holds many counts of this clonotype. V usage is TRBV5-1 and J usage is TRBJ2-1; 14 bases are shared with TRBD2. Trimming cost V 2 bases and J 7 bases; bases outside gene matches: 8. The CDR3 is made up of 17 amino acids. Germline CDR1 SGHRS, CDR2 YFSETQ. The chain's CDR3 is CASSFFGTSGSRNEQFF. The CDR3 DNA reads as TGCGCCAGCAGCTTCTTTGGGACTAGCGGGAGCAGGAATGAGCAGTTCTTC.

Points on this clonotype: Being one base from a much bigger clone, this may be a read error. The chain uses TRBV7-9 and TRBJ1-1, with a possible D match to TRBD1 (6 bases). This CDR3 has 14 amino acids. Germline CDR1 SEHNR, CDR2 FQNEAQ (reference sequence). This chain's CDR3 is CVSLRGATGTEAFF. The CDR3 DNA reads TGTGTCAGCCTACGGGGGGCGACGGGAACTGAAGCTTTCTTT.

This clonotype was picked up many times. A much larger clone differs by one base, so this may be a read error. The chain recombines TRBV6-1 with TRBJ2-1, with D perhaps matching TRBD2 (7 bases). The CDR3 consists of 11 residues. Germline V gives CDR1 MNHNS, CDR2 SASEGT. The CDR3 nucleotides read TGTGCCAGCAGTGAAGTGGGGGGGGCGTCCTTC. Translated: CASSEVGGASF.

This chain's CDR3 is CSAAWRDSGANVLTF. In DNA form, the CDR3 reads TGCAGCGCAGCCTGGAGGGACTCTGGGGCCAACGTCCTGACTTTC. The chain has TRBV29-1 and TRBJ2-6, with D possibly TRBD2 on 6 matching bases. V lost 7 bases and J 0 bases, leaving 13 bases between the germline ends. The CDR3 runs 15 residues. Per germline, CDR1 SQVTM and CDR2 ANQGSEA.

This rearrangement joins TRBV6-5 to TRBJ2-5; either TRBD1 or TRBD2 may supply D (5 bases each). In germline, CDR1 is MNHEY, CDR2 SVGAGI. The CDR3 contains 15 residues. DNA of the CDR3: TGTGCTAGCTGTTACTCATGGGGGAGCCAAGAGACCCAGTACTTC. As protein: CASCYSWGSQETQYF.

This clonotype was seen repeatedly, ten times or more. This sequence joins TRBV7-3 and TRBJ1-2; 9 bases agree with TRBD1. The CDR3 runs 14 residues. Germline assignment: CDR1 SGHTA and CDR2 FQGTGA. The V gene end was trimmed by 5 bases and the J gene end by 7 bases; junction bases not matched to a gene: 8. CDR3 region: CASSPRDREAGYTF. CDR3 nucleotide sequence: TGTGCCAGCAGCCCCCGGGACAGGGAGGCTGGCTACACCTTC.

In regard to this clonotype: A read error may be the cause here, since a much bigger clone is one base away. The J gene is TRBJ2-1, the V gene TRBV7-9; a weak D match, TRBD1 (5 bases). The germline V gene encodes CDR1 SEHNR and CDR2 FQNEAQ (reference sequence). The CDR3 loop spans 12 amino acids. With 1 base removed from V and 12 bases from J, the gap between germline ends came to 10 bases. The CDR3 nucleotides read TGTGCCAGCAGCTTAGTAGGACAATGGCAGTTCTTC. It codes for CASSLVGQWQFF.

This clonotype was observed many times. The rearrangement joins TRBV15 to TRBJ2-3, with 11 bases identical to TRBD2. This CDR3 contains 19 residues. V trimming: 0 bases; J trimming: 2 bases; junction bases outside the gene matches: 10. The germline V gene encodes CDR1 LNHNV and CDR2 YYDKDF (reference sequence). The CDR3: CATSRDKSGLAANTDTQYF. In DNA form, the CDR3 reads TGTGCCACCAGCAGAGATAAGTCGGGACTAGCGGCAAACACAGATACGCAGTATTTT.

This clonotype is medium-sized within its sample. This chain uses TRBV28 with TRBJ2-7; D is uncertain. The germline gives CDR1 MDHEN, CDR2 SYDVKM. Trimming removed 1 base at V and 7 bases at J, with 14 bases between. The CDR3 totals 14 residues. Here the CDR3 DNA reads TGTGCCAGCAGTTTATTCGCTTGGGATGGAGAGCAGTACTTC. It encodes CASSLFAWDGEQYF.

To note about this clonotype: At one of its ends the junction is not consistent with the germline gene, which may arise from a read error. The chain combines TRBV5-6 with TRBJ1-1, with D perhaps matching TRBD1 (5 bases). The CDR3 has 14 residues. Per the germline V gene, CDR1 is SGHDT and CDR2 is YYEEEE. The CDR3 coding sequence is TGTGCCAGCAGCTTGCAGGGTTTGAACACTGTAGCTTTGTTT. This codes for CASSLQGLNTVALF.

This rearrangement joins TRBV7-3 to TRBJ1-1; D might be TRBD1 (6 bases). Deletions cut 4 bases from V and 7 bases from J, with 13 bases between. The CDR3 is 13 residues long. Looked up from germline, CDR1 is SGHTA and CDR2 is FQGTGA. CDR3 residues: CASSYGTGSEAFF. CDR3 in DNA: TGTGCCAGCAGCTATGGAACAGGGAGTGAAGCTTTCTTT.

In regard to this clonotype: The missing conserved phenylalanine or tryptophan at the end of this CDR3 makes a read error likely. The CDR3 is CANSLTDDVYEQYS. CDR3 nucleotides: TGTGCCAACAGCTTGACGGATGATGTCTACGAGCAGTACTCT. The V and J genes are TRBV11-2 and TRBJ2-7; no reliable D call. Germline-derived CDR1 and CDR2 are SGHAT and FQNNGV. This CDR3 has 14 residues.

DNA for the CDR3: TGTGCCAGCCGGCATTGGGACACTGAAGCTTTCTTT. It codes for CASRHWDTEAFF. The chain links TRBV10-3 to TRBJ1-1; D is ambiguous. V shed 10 bases and J shed 3 bases, with 12 bases lying between them. The CDR3 runs 12 residues. CDR1 is ENHRY, CDR2 SYGVKD, per germline.

The chain joins TRBV6-2 or TRBV6-3 to TRBJ2-7; no reliable D call. The CDR3 totals 15 residues. CDR1 and CDR2 (germline): MNHEY, SVGEGT. V lost 2 bases to trimming and J lost 8 bases, with 19 bases between them. CDR3 protein: CASSYVGKVSVKQYF. For the CDR3, the DNA is TGTGCCAGCAGTTACGTCGGCAAGGTCTCGGTTAAGCAGTACTTC.

On this clonotype itself: One base away lies a much larger clone, so this may be a sequencing read error. The V and J genes are TRBV11-3 and TRBJ1-5; D gene uncertain. Per germline, CDR1 SGHNT and CDR2 YENEEA. The CDR3 sequence is 15 residues long. The V end was cut by 0 bases, the J end by 6 bases, with 12 bases between. CDR3: CASSLDMVVAQPQHF. The CDR3 coding sequence is TGTGCCAGCAGCTTAGATATGGTGGTGGCTCAGCCCCAGCATTTT.